These T cell receptor beta chains were read from a single sample in a study of shared clonotypes between healthy human individuals. Using immunoSEQ multiplex PCR, the repertoire was profiled, and TCRdb retains in-frame clones only, with some absent. The data hold some 1.1 million clones, with roughly 80% observed a single time. Sequencing input: memory CD4+ T cells from PBMCs. Receptors originate from a man between 18 and 35 years old in good health. Some clones in this sample may be carry-over from other donors' samples. Each CDR3 is given with its conserved first and last residue. The order of the fields is CDR3 DNA, CDR3 protein, V gene, CDR3 length, D gene, J gene. The D gene is left open where the match is weak.

TGTGCCAGCAGCTTAGGAGGACACTCCTACGAGCAGTACTTC | CASSLGGHSYEQYF | TRBV11-2 | 14 | NA | TRBJ2-7
TGTGCCAGCTCACCCCGACAGGGCACTGAAGCTTTCTTT | CASSPRQGTEAFF | TRBV18 | 13 | TRBD1 | TRBJ1-1
TGTGCCAGCAGCTTTTCCGCCGGGACAGACGAAGCTTTCTTT | CASSFSAGTDEAFF | TRBV7-2 | 14 | TRBD1 | TRBJ1-1
TGTGCCAGCTCAGCAAGACAGGGGGCGTTCACCAGTGAAGCTTTCTTT | CASSARQGAFTSEAFF | TRBV18 | 16 | TRBD1 | TRBJ1-1
TGTGCCAGCAGCCTCGGACAGGGGAACACTGAAGCTTTCTTT | CASSLGQGNTEAFF | TRBV13 | 14 | TRBD1 | TRBJ1-1
TGTGCCACTCGGCCGGGAGGGCCCCGCCTGAAGACCCAGTACTTC | CATRPGGPRLKTQYF | TRBV6-4 | 15 | TRBD2 | TRBJ2-5
TGTGCCAGCATTTGGGGGGGCACCACGAACACTGAAGCTTTCTTT | CASIWGGTTNTEAFF | TRBV2 | 15 | NA | TRBJ1-1
TGTGCCAGCAGCTTCCGAACTCCTAGCACAGATACGCAGTATTTT | CASSFRTPSTDTQYF | TRBV5-4 | 15 | NA | TRBJ2-3
TGTGCCAGCTCACCATCCTCGGCAGGGAACTTCTATGGCTACACCTTC | CASSPSSAGNFYGYTF | TRBV18 | 16 | NA | TRBJ1-2
TGTGCCAGCAGTGAACTAGCGGGAGGCGAGCAGTACTTC | CASSELAGGEQYF | TRBV28 | 13 | TRBD2 | TRBJ2-7
TGTGCCAGCAGGCGTCCAGGGAGTATCGATCAGCCCCAGCATTTT | CASRRPGSIDQPQHF | TRBV6-1 | 15 | NA | TRBJ1-5
TGTGCCAGCAGCTTGGCGGCCAGAAACTATGGCTACACCTTC | CASSLAARNYGYTF | TRBV5-6 | 14 | NA | TRBJ1-2